Presented here are 31 T cell receptor beta chains from one specimen sequenced in a study of T-cell memory formation after mild COVID-19. In TCRdb, the 5' RACE reads were re-called with MiXCR into one record per CDR3 protein. Counted here are some 160,000 distinct CDR3 sequences, around a third occurring once; the ten biggest clones make up 12%. The sample consisted of PBMCs or a T cell subset sorted from them (not recorded which). These receptors originate from an adult woman who had mild COVID-19 (a few samples of this study predate the infection). Cell type and time point are not known.

This clonotype was found a few times. The chain combines TRBV18 with TRBJ1-4, with 8 bases identical to TRBD1. Germline assignment: CDR1 KGHSH and CDR2 LQKENI. CDR3 length equals 14 residues. Germline trimming cut 6 bases from V and 7 bases from J; bases unmatched to any gene: 7. CDR3 DNA sequence: TGTGCCAGCTCCCACGGACAGGGAAGTGAAAAACTGTTTTTT. Translating it yields CASSHGQGSEKLFF.

This rearrangement joins TRBV14 to TRBJ2-2, with D possibly called TRBD1 or TRBD2 (5 bases each). Deletions cut 3 bases from V and 5 bases from J, with 16 bases between. The germline gives CDR1 SGHDN, CDR2 FVKESK. This CDR3 spans 16 amino acids. This CDR3 is CASSQPGGVMTGELFF. The CDR3 nucleotides are TGTGCCAGCAGCCAGCCTGGGGGAGTGATGACCGGGGAGCTGTTTTTT.

The chain carries TRBV5-1 and TRBJ1-4; the D gene is possibly TRBD1 (6 bases). CDR1 is SGHRS, CDR2 YFSETQ, per germline. This CDR3 comprises 15 residues. V was trimmed by 2 bases and J by 6 bases, leaving 14 bases between them. CDR3 in DNA: TGCGCCAGCAGCTTTGGACAGACGATGTATGAAAAACTGTTTTTT. It encodes CASSFGQTMYEKLFF.

The rearrangement links TRBV7-9 to TRBJ2-7; D perhaps matches TRBD2 (6 bases). In germline, CDR1 is SEHNR, CDR2 FQNEAQ (reference sequence). CDR3 length: 17 residues. Trimming stripped 4 bases from V and 4 bases from J, with 23 bases between. This chain's CDR3 is CASSSLPGVGAFYEQYF. The CDR3, as DNA: TGTGCCAGCAGCTCACTCCCGGGGGTCGGCGCTTTTTACGAGCAGTACTTC.

The rearrangement joins TRBV3-1 to TRBJ2-1; 7 nucleotides agree with TRBD1. Germline V gene data show CDR1 as LGHDT and CDR2 as YNNKEL (reference sequence). V shed 4 bases and J 3 bases; nucleotides not matched to a gene: 6. The CDR3 spans 15 residues. CDR3: CASSPWDSHYNEQFF. The CDR3, as DNA: TGTGCCAGCAGCCCGTGGGACAGCCACTACAATGAGCAGTTCTTC.

The table lists this clonotype with a few counts. The J gene is TRBJ1-2, the V gene TRBV29-1; 8 bases are shared with TRBD1. The CDR3 length is 14 residues. Germline CDR1 SQVTM, CDR2 ANQGSEA. With 4 bases clipped from V and 2 bases from J, the junction kept 6 bases outside the gene matches. As DNA, the CDR3 is TGCAGCGTTGGCGCCGGACAGGGAAACTATGGCTACACCTTC. Translating gives CSVGAGQGNYGYTF.

The chain links TRBV20-1 to TRBJ1-1; D remains unclear. Trimming took 0 bases from V and 3 from J, leaving 17 bases between them. The CDR3 has 16 residues. Germline loops: CDR1 DFQATT, CDR2 SNEGSKA (reference sequence). CDR3 bases: TGCAGTGCTAGAGATCACCTTATGGGGATGGACACTGAAGCTTTCTTT. The encoded protein is CSARDHLMGMDTEAFF.

This clonotype came up many times. CDR3 in amino acids: CASSLPSLRARDYEQYF. As DNA, the CDR3 is TGTGCCAGCAGTTTACCCTCGTTAAGGGCGAGGGACTACGAGCAGTACTTC. The gene calls are TRBV28 and TRBJ2-7; maybe TRBD2 (5 bases). V was trimmed by 2 bases and J by 3 bases, leaving 20 bases between them. The CDR3 extends over 17 amino acids. The germline gives CDR1 MDHEN, CDR2 SYDVKM.

This clonotype was observed a few times. This sequence joins TRBV6-2 or TRBV6-3 and TRBJ2-7; TRBD2 matches 9 bases. J lost 3 bases, V lost 7 bases, and 7 bases had no gene match. CDR1 MNHEY and CDR2 SVGEGT come from the germline V gene. The CDR3 contains 14 residues. The CDR3 DNA reads TGTGCCAGCACCACGACTAGCGGTCTCTACGAGCAGTACTTC. This gives the protein CASTTTSGLYEQYF.

This clonotype has only one observation. This chain joins TRBV24-1 and TRBJ2-2, with D possibly being TRBD2 (6 bases). V dropped 3 bases and J dropped 1 base, with 20 bases sitting between them. The CDR3 extends over 19 amino acids. Germline V gene lookup returns CDR1 KGHDR and CDR2 SFDVKD. Here the CDR3 DNA reads TGTGCCACCAGTGATGTACGGGTGGGACGGGAGAGGAACACCGGGGAGCTGTTTTTT. It translates to CATSDVRVGRERNTGELFF.

This clonotype was seen a handful of times. The chain joins TRBV5-1 to TRBJ2-7, with a tentative D call TRBD2 (5 bases). Trimming stripped 4 bases from V and 7 bases from J, with 12 bases between. Germline V lookup: CDR1 SGHRS, CDR2 YFSETQ. The CDR3 loop spans 12 amino acids. CDR3 bases: TGCGCCAGCAGCATTGGACTCGGGGAGCAGTACTTC. This translates into CASSIGLGEQYF.

This clonotype came up a few times. This sequence joins TRBV20-1 and TRBJ1-6, with 9 bases aligning to TRBD1. The V gene's germline CDR1 is DFQATT and CDR2 SNEGSKA (reference sequence). J gave up 10 bases and V 0 bases, and 10 bases lay outside the gene matches. This CDR3 has 16 residues. CDR3 coding DNA: TGCAGTGCTAGAGATCCCGGGACAGGGACCTGGTCACCCCTCCACTTT. It encodes CSARDPGTGTWSPLHF.

The rearrangement uses TRBV5-1 and TRBJ2-7; TRBD1 agrees at 11 bases. The CDR3 has 16 amino acids. Looked up from germline, CDR1 is SGHRS and CDR2 is YFSETQ. V trimming: 0 bases; J trimming: 5 bases; junction bases outside the gene matches: 7. The CDR3 DNA reads TGCGCCAGCAGCTTGGCCTATCGGACAGGGGGCGACGAGCAGTACTTC. It translates to CASSLAYRTGGDEQYF.

This CDR3 reads CASSSDRAPNTGELFF. CDR3 sequence (DNA): TGTGCCAGCAGCTCGGACAGGGCCCCGAACACCGGGGAGCTGTTTTTT. The chain combines TRBV11-2 with TRBJ2-2, with TRBD1 matching over 8 bases. CDR3 length: 16 amino acids. CDR1 is SGHAT, CDR2 FQNNGV, per germline. The junction had 4 bases not matched to a gene; V was cut back by 4 bases and J by 0 bases.

This clonotype appeared a few times. The genes are TRBV29-1 and TRBJ2-5; D is uncertain. Germline CDR1 SQVTM, CDR2 ANQGSEA. CDR3 length: 13 residues. Trimming cost V 4 bases and J 3 bases, with 12 bases left between them. The CDR3 protein is CSVGGWHKETQYF. The CDR3 DNA follows: TGCAGCGTTGGAGGCTGGCACAAAGAGACCCAGTACTTC.

This clonotype was counted between two and nine times. The CDR3 coding sequence is TGTGCCAGCAGTTACCTTCGACAGGGCACTGAAGCTTTCTTT. Its protein product is CASSYLRQGTEAFF. The V call is TRBV6-5, the J call TRBJ1-1, with TRBD1 identical over 7 bases. Trimming removed 2 bases from V and 4 bases from J; junction bases left unmatched: 4. Germline V gives CDR1 MNHEY, CDR2 SVGAGI. This CDR3 spans 14 amino acids.

This chain uses TRBV5-1 with TRBJ2-1, with 11 nucleotides matching TRBD1. With 0 bases clipped from V and 8 bases from J, the junction kept 1 base outside the gene matches. Per germline, CDR1 SGHRS and CDR2 YFSETQ. The CDR3 sequence is 14 residues long. CDR3 residues: CASSLGTGGDEQFF. The CDR3 DNA follows: TGCGCCAGCAGCTTGGGGACAGGGGGCGATGAGCAGTTCTTC.

The J gene is TRBJ2-1, the V gene TRBV12-3 or TRBV12-4; D possibly matches TRBD1 or TRBD2 (7 bases each). This CDR3 is built from 13 residues. V was clipped by 4 bases and J by 9 bases, with 13 bases between them. CDR3 sequence reads: CASSSGGAGEQFF. CDR3 DNA sequence: TGTGCCAGCAGTTCAGGGGGGGCTGGTGAGCAGTTCTTC.

The V gene is TRBV4-2, the J gene TRBJ2-1; 7 positions agree with TRBD2. Germline V gene lookup returns CDR1 LGHNA and CDR2 YNFKEQ. J lost 6 bases, V lost 1 base, and 6 bases had no gene match. This CDR3 is 15 amino acids long. This CDR3 is CASSQAQAGTNEQFF. The CDR3 region has the DNA TGTGCCAGCAGCCAAGCTCAAGCGGGAACCAATGAGCAGTTCTTC.

This chain links TRBV7-2 with TRBJ2-7, with 8 positions matching TRBD2. V trimming: 3 bases; J trimming: 4 bases; junction bases outside the gene matches: 5. The CDR3 runs 14 residues. Germline loops: CDR1 SGHTA, CDR2 FQGNSA. The chain's CDR3 is CASSLSAGEYEQYF. The CDR3 coding sequence is TGTGCCAGCAGCTTGTCAGCGGGAGAATACGAGCAGTACTTC.

The chain employs TRBV18 and TRBJ2-7, with D perhaps being TRBD1 or TRBD2 (5 bases each). Germline V gives CDR1 KGHSH, CDR2 LQKENI. This CDR3 is 13 amino acids long. Trimming stripped 6 bases from V and 3 bases from J, with 12 bases between. Here the CDR3 DNA reads TGTGCCAGCTCCCGGGGCGGATACTACGAGCAGTACTTC. Protein: CASSRGGYYEQYF.

This chain connects TRBV13 to TRBJ2-7, with 7 positions matching TRBD1. This CDR3 has 14 residues. Germline CDR1 and CDR2: PRHDT and FYEKMQ (reference sequence). Trimming removed 4 bases from V and 4 bases from J; junction bases left unmatched: 7. The chain's CDR3 is CASSSGQTLYEQYF. The CDR3 DNA reads TGTGCCAGCAGCTCGGGACAGACCCTTTACGAGCAGTACTTC.

This rearrangement joins TRBV7-2 to TRBJ1-2, with D unclear. V was cut by 2 bases and J by 4 bases, with 11 bases left in between. CDR1 and CDR2 (germline): SGHTA, FQGNSA. CDR3 length: 14 amino acids. CDR3 protein: CASSLSPGPYGYTF. The CDR3 region has the DNA TGTGCCAGCAGCTTATCGCCAGGCCCCTATGGCTACACCTTC.

This clonotype was observed a handful of times. The chain is built from TRBV7-9 and TRBJ2-3, with D perhaps given as TRBD1 or TRBD2 (5 bases each). CDR3 size: 15 residues. The V end lost 1 base, the J end lost 0 bases, and 8 bases lay between the germline ends. Looked up from germline, CDR1 is SEHNR and CDR2 is FQNEAQ (reference sequence). This CDR3 is CASSLGGASTDTQYF. CDR3 nucleotide sequence: TGTGCCAGCAGCTTAGGAGGGGCTAGCACAGATACGCAGTATTTT.

The chain links TRBV6-4 to TRBJ2-1; 8 bases map to TRBD2. Germline V gene sequence: CDR1 MRHNA, CDR2 SNTAGT. The CDR3 consists of 17 residues. Losses at the gene ends were 0 bases for V and 3 bases for J; bases not matched to a gene: 7. The DNA of the CDR3 is TGTGCCAGCAGTGACTCGGGGTCGGCGGGAGGCTACAATGAGCAGTTCTTC. Its translation is CASSDSGSAGGYNEQFF.

The V gene is TRBV7-6, the J gene TRBJ2-7; D is unclear. Germline CDR1 and CDR2: SGHVS and FNYEAQ. Trimming took 5 bases from V and 7 from J, leaving 24 bases between them. The CDR3 covers 16 residues. The CDR3 coding sequence is TGTGCCAGCAGCCCCGCCCCGGGTCGAGGCCTTAGTGAGCAGTACTTC. Translation: CASSPAPGRGLSEQYF.

The rearrangement links TRBV6-5 to TRBJ2-3; D might be TRBD1 (5 bases). The V and J ends lost 0 bases and 6 bases respectively, with 10 bases between them. CDR1 is MNHEY and CDR2 is SVGAGI in the germline V gene. The CDR3 sequence is 14 residues long. The chain's CDR3 is CASSYSPGSDTQYF. The CDR3 DNA follows: TGTGCCAGCAGTTACTCGCCAGGGTCGGATACGCAGTATTTT.

The gene calls are TRBV6-2 or TRBV6-3 and TRBJ1-2; D is unresolved. Trimming shortened V by 0 bases and J by 4 bases, and 9 bases separated the two germline ends. Germline loops: CDR1 MNHEY, CDR2 SVGEGT. CDR3 length equals 14 residues. The CDR3 DNA is TGTGCCAGCAGTTACTCTGCAGAACTCTATGGCTACACCTTC. Amino acid sequence: CASSYSAELYGYTF.

V and J are TRBV14 and TRBJ2-5; possibly TRBD2 for D (6 bases). V gave up 0 bases and J gave up 4 bases, with 18 bases separating them. The CDR3 runs to 17 residues. The germline gives CDR1 SGHDN, CDR2 FVKESK. CDR3 DNA: TGTGCCAGCAGCCAAGAACTAATGTTTGGGAGGCGAGAGACCCAGTACTTC. Protein: CASSQELMFGRRETQYF.

This clonotype appeared a few times. V is TRBV4-1 and J is TRBJ2-7; TRBD1 agrees at 10 bases. V lost 1 base and J lost 5; bases outside the gene matches: 8. Germline-derived CDR1 and CDR2 are MGHRA and YSYEKL. There are 16 residues in the CDR3. The CDR3 DNA is TGCGCCAGCAGCCAAGGCCCCGGGACAGGGGACGACGAGCAGTACTTC. Residues: CASSQGPGTGDDEQYF.

In this sample, this clonotype turned up once. This rearrangement joins TRBV11-2 to TRBJ2-1; 9 bases match TRBD2. This CDR3 is 16 amino acids long. The junction had 7 bases not matched to a gene; V was cut back by 3 bases and J by 4 bases. The V gene's germline CDR1 is SGHAT and CDR2 FQNNGV. CDR3 sequence reads: CASSFTAGGTYNEQFF. The CDR3 DNA is TGTGCCAGCAGCTTTACGGCGGGAGGGACGTACAATGAGCAGTTCTTC.